This TCR beta chain was documented in a study of T-cell reconstitution after alpha-beta-depleted transplantation in children. Germline V gene data show CDR1 as SGHRS and CDR2 as YFSETQ. This CDR3 is 17 amino acids long. The V end lost 2 bases, the J end lost 1 base, and 15 bases lay between the germline ends. The TCRbeta library was prepared with unique molecular identifiers. TCRdb passed the PCR reads through MiXCR, listing each CDR3 protein once. The sample has around 700,000 distinct CDR3 sequences, 13% seen once. Study-level points and caveats: Expanded graft clones numbering several hundred reportedly gave rise to alpha-beta T cells about two months after transplant. The main origin of T-cell counts and diversity one year after transplant was newly produced T cells.

This clonotype came up many times. Its antigen is as yet unknown. The sample was PBMCs, taken before TCRalphabeta/CD19-depleted stem cell transplant. The V gene is TRBV5-1, the J gene TRBJ2-2; D gene unclear. The receptor's source is a girl aged 2-10 years with congenital amegakaryocytic thrombocytopenia, due to receive a stem cell transplant. The CDR3 region is CASSLSERKRNTGELFF. The CDR3 DNA reads as TGCGCCAGCAGCTTATCGGAGAGAAAGAGGAACACCGGGGAGCTGTTTTTT.